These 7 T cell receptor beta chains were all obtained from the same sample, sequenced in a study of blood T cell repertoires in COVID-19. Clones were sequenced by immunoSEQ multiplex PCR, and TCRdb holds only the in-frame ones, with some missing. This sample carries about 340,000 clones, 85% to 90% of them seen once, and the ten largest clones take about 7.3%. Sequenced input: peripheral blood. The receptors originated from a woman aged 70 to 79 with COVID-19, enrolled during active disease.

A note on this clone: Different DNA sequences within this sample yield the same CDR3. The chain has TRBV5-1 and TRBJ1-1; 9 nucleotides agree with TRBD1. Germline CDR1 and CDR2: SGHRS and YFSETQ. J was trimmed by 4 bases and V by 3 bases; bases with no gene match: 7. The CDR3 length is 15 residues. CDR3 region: CASSSGQGYGTEAFF. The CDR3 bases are TGCGCCAGCAGCTCGGGACAGGGATACGGCACTGAAGCTTTCTTT.

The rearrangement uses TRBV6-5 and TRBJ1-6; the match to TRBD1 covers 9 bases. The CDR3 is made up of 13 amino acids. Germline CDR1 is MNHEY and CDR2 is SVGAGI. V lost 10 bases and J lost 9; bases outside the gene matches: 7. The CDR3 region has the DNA TGTGCCACCGGACAGGGGTCAGGTTCACCCCTCCACTTT. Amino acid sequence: CATGQGSGSPLHF.

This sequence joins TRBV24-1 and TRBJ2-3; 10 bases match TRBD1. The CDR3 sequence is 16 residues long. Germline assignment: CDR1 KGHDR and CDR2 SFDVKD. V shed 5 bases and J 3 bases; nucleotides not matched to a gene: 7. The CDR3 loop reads CATSAPDRGSTDTQYF. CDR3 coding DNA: TGTGCCACCAGTGCCCCGGACAGGGGGAGTACAGATACGCAGTATTTT.

The CDR3 sequence is CASSESGLRLVHEQFF. The CDR3 DNA is TGCGCCAGCAGTGAGTCGGGACTCCGGTTAGTGCATGAGCAGTTCTTC. The chain joins TRBV10-1 to TRBJ2-1; D may be TRBD2 (6 bases). The CDR3 consists of 16 residues. V was pared by 0 bases and J by 8 bases, with 17 bases between. CDR1 is WNHNN and CDR2 is SYGVQD in the germline V gene (reference sequence).

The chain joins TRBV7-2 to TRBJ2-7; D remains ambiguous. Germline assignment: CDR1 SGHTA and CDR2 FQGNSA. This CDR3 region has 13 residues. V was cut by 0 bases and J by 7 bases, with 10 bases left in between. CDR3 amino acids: CASSLASAREQYF. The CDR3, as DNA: TGTGCCAGCAGCTTAGCCTCCGCTAGGGAGCAGTACTTC.

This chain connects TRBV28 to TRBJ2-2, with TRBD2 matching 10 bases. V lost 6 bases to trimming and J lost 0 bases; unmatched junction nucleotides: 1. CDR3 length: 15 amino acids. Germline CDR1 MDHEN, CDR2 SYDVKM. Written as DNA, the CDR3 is TGTGCCAGCAGGAGCGGGGGGGCGAACACCGGGGAGCTGTTTTTT. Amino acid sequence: CASRSGGANTGELFF.

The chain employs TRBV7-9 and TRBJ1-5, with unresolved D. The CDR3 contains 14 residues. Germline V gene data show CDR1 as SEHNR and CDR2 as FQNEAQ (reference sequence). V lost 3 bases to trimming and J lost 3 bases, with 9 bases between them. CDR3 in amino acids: CASSLEAPNQPQHF. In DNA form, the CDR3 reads TGTGCCAGCAGCTTGGAGGCCCCCAATCAGCCCCAGCATTTT.